The 23 T cell receptor beta chains below were found in one sample sequenced in a study of T cells after yellow fever vaccination (dated by TCRdb to between 2017 and 2020). This specimen's treatment or condition label, per the study, means: live attenuated yellow fever vaccine strain. Receptor libraries were prepared by 5' RACE. Sequencing used an Illumina HiSeq 2500. TCRdb trimmed the raw reads at Q25, called clones with MiXCR and kept productive beta chains. Rows matching on CDR3 protein sequence are summarized as one entry with the most common DNA and genes. Across this sample there are approximately 10,000 distinct CDR3 sequences, with 4% to 6% seen only once. The ten largest make up 1.6% of the sample. The material was PBMCs, either bulk or a sorted T-cell subset (CD4+, CD8+, memory, or dextramer-sorted; not recorded which), obtained approximately 16 days after the first yellow fever vaccination. The receptors were sampled from a man aged 18 to 35 who received the YFV17D yellow fever vaccine.

This clonotype came up many times. The V call is TRBV7-2, the J call TRBJ2-5; D is perhaps TRBD1 (5 bases). Germline CDR1 reads SGHTA; CDR2 reads FQGNSA. The CDR3 is 13 residues long. Between the trimmed V and J ends, which lost 0 bases and 5 bases, there was a span of 7 bases. CDR3 bases: TGTGCCAGCAGCTTAGCGGCAGGGGAGACCCAGTACTTC. Its translation is CASSLAAGETQYF.

This clonotype was counted ten times or more. The J gene is TRBJ2-1, the V gene TRBV7-3; a weak D match, TRBD2 (6 bases). This CDR3 is 17 amino acids long. Germline V gene data show CDR1 as SGHTA and CDR2 as FQGTGA. Trimming shortened V by 2 bases and J by 9 bases, and 23 bases separated the two germline ends. CDR3 bases: TGTGCCAGCAGCTTATTCCCACGCGGTGGCAGGGAGGTTGAGCAGTTCTTC. Translating gives CASSLFPRGGREVEQFF.

This clonotype came up many times. The chain recombines TRBV3-1 with TRBJ2-7; D may correspond to TRBD1 or TRBD2 (5 bases each). Germline loops: CDR1 LGHDT, CDR2 YNNKEL (reference sequence). V gave up 3 bases and J gave up 3 bases, with 18 bases separating them. This CDR3 region has 16 residues. The CDR3 loop reads CASSQGPGFLRYEQYF. The CDR3 DNA sequence: TGTGCCAGCAGCCAGGGACCGGGGTTCCTGCGCTACGAGCAGTACTTC.

By share, this clonotype ranks as medium-sized. The rearrangement joins TRBV4-1 to TRBJ2-5; TRBD1 matches at 9 bases. This CDR3 has 14 amino acids. The V and J ends lost 4 bases and 5 bases, in that order; junction bases with no gene match: 5. Germline CDR1 is MGHRA and CDR2 is YSYEKL. The CDR3 nucleotides are TGCGCCAGCAGCCGGGACAGGGAGATGGAGACCCAGTACTTC. It encodes CASSRDREMETQYF.

CDR3: CASSKLSGPANTGELFF. The CDR3, as DNA: TGTGCCAGCAGCAAATTATCTGGGCCGGCGAACACCGGGGAGCTGTTTTTT. This rearrangement joins TRBV3-2 to TRBJ2-2. TRBV3-2 is termed a pseudogene. The CDR3 loop spans 17 amino acids.

This clonotype showed up many times. The chain uses TRBV12-3 or TRBV12-4 and TRBJ1-4; D may be TRBD1 (5 bases). This CDR3 has 13 residues. The ends were cut back, 8 bases at V and 7 bases at J, with 14 bases in the middle. CDR3 sequence: CASLRGTGEKLFF. CDR3 nucleotide sequence: TGTGCCAGCCTACGAGGGACGGGTGAAAAACTGTTTTTT.

The chain employs TRBV5-6 and TRBJ2-3; D is perhaps TRBD2 (5 bases). The CDR3 extends over 15 amino acids. The V gene's germline CDR1 is SGHDT and CDR2 YYEEEE. V was trimmed by 0 bases and J by 5 bases, leaving 13 bases between them. The CDR3 DNA reads as TGTGCCAGCAGCTTGGTCCCGAGGGTGGGAGATACGCAGTATTTT. As protein: CASSLVPRVGDTQYF.

By sample share, this clonotype is medium-sized (0.01 to 0.1%). The chain couples TRBV12-3 or TRBV12-4 to TRBJ1-6, with TRBD1 matching over 8 bases. This CDR3 is 14 amino acids long. V shed 5 bases and J 6 bases; nucleotides not matched to a gene: 3. CDR3: CASSQQGGNSPLHF. The CDR3 DNA follows: TGTGCCAGCAGTCAACAGGGGGGTAATTCACCCCTCCACTTT.

This clonotype was picked up many times. The CDR3 DNA follows: TGCGCCAGCAGCTTGGTCAGGGGGCGCGGGGGCACTGAAGCTTTCTTT. Translating gives CASSLVRGRGGTEAFF. The chain uses TRBV5-1 and TRBJ1-1, with 8 bases that match TRBD1. The V segment lost 0 bases and the J segment 4 bases; nucleotides outside the gene matches: 8. CDR1 is SGHRS, CDR2 YFSETQ, per germline. The CDR3 spans 16 residues.

By sample share, this clonotype is medium-sized (0.01 to 0.1%). V is TRBV10-3 and J is TRBJ1-2; D is ambiguous. The CDR3 has 15 residues. The V end was cut by 2 bases, the J end by 6 bases, with 16 bases between. Germline V gives CDR1 ENHRY, CDR2 SYGVKD. The CDR3 spells CAISEPAGVSDGYTF. The CDR3 DNA reads as TGTGCCATCAGTGAGCCGGCCGGGGTGTCGGATGGCTACACCTTC.

This clonotype showed up many times. The chain joins TRBV12-3 or TRBV12-4 to TRBJ1-2; D is unclear. The CDR3 runs to 13 residues. V was pared by 2 bases and J by 2 bases, with 6 bases between. CDR3 amino acids: CASSLNTNYGYTF. The CDR3 nucleotides are TGTGCCAGCAGTTTAAACACGAACTATGGCTACACCTTC.

This clonotype qualifies as medium-sized. The chain is built from TRBV10-3 and TRBJ2-3, with D uncertain. Trimming cost V 6 bases and J 9 bases, with 13 bases left between them. Looked up from germline, CDR1 is ENHRY and CDR2 is SYGVKD. The CDR3 is 12 residues long. CDR3 region: CAIRETSTTQYF. CDR3 in DNA: TGTGCCATCAGGGAGACCTCGACCACGCAGTATTTT.

By its share, this clonotype is medium-sized. The chain carries TRBV20-1 and TRBJ2-1; D is uncertain. The CDR3 loop spans 12 amino acids. V was clipped by 0 bases and J by 8 bases, with 8 bases between them. Per germline, CDR1 DFQATT and CDR2 SNEGSKA (reference sequence). Here the CDR3 reads CSARDGGDEQFF. CDR3 coding DNA: TGCAGTGCTAGAGATGGTGGGGATGAGCAGTTCTTC.

The V and J genes are TRBV5-8 and TRBJ1-1; possibly TRBD1 for D (5 bases). Trimming took 5 bases from V and 10 from J, leaving 21 bases between them. Germline loops: CDR1 SGHTS, CDR2 YDEGEE. The CDR3 length is 14 residues. CDR3 nucleotides: TGTGCCAGCAGACCCAGGCCAGGGCTGGGGGGAGCTTTCTTT. Encoded protein: CASRPRPGLGGAFF. Full variable domain (outside the CDR3, taken from reference TRBV5-8 and TRBJ1-1): EAGVTQSPTHLIKTRGQQATLRCSPISGHTSVYWYQQALGLGLQFLLWYDEGEERNRGNFPPRFSGRQFPNYSSELNVNALELEDSALYLCASRPRPGLGGAFFGQGTRLTVV.

This clonotype was recorded at least ten times. The gene calls are TRBV11-3 and TRBJ2-1; D is perhaps TRBD2 (5 bases). From germline, CDR1 is SGHNT and CDR2 YENEEA. V lost 5 bases, J lost 5 bases, and 13 bases lay in between. CDR3 size: 14 residues. The CDR3 reads CASSRDGVDNEQFF. CDR3 coding DNA: TGTGCCAGCAGCCGAGACGGGGTAGACAATGAGCAGTTCTTC.

This clonotype was observed many times. V and J are TRBV5-1 and TRBJ1-1; D gene unclear. The germline gives CDR1 SGHRS, CDR2 YFSETQ. The CDR3 covers 11 residues. Trimming shortened V by 4 bases and J by 10 bases, and 11 bases separated the two germline ends. This CDR3 reads CASSGALGAFF. The CDR3 DNA reads as TGCGCCAGCAGCGGCGCCCTCGGAGCTTTCTTT.

This clonotype is labeled as medium-sized. The chain uses TRBV20-1 and TRBJ1-5; TRBD1 matches at 7 bases. The CDR3 length is 13 residues. V shed 6 bases, J shed 5 bases, and the junction held 7 bases outside the gene matches. The germline V gene encodes CDR1 DFQATT and CDR2 SNEGSKA (reference sequence). For the CDR3, the DNA is TGCAGTGCAACGGGACAGAGCCATCAGCCCCAGCATTTT. The encoded protein is CSATGQSHQPQHF.

This clonotype has a count of ten or more. The chain recombines TRBV5-4 with TRBJ2-7; the D is unclear. This CDR3 is 13 amino acids long. Germline CDR1 SGHNT, CDR2 YYREEE (reference sequence). V was trimmed by 0 bases and J by 3 bases, leaving 7 bases between them. CDR3: CASSLEISYEQYV. The DNA of the CDR3 is TGTGCCAGCAGCTTGGAGATTAGCTACGAGCAGTACGTC.

In its sample, this clonotype was seen many times. At one end the junction does not follow the germline gene, possibly because of a read error. This sequence joins TRBV19 and TRBJ2-1, with 10 positions matching TRBD2. The germline CDR1 and CDR2 sequences are LNHDA and SQIVND (reference sequence). The CDR3 extends over 14 amino acids. The CDR3 reads CASRAGGAYNEQFF. CDR3 nucleotide sequence: TGTGCCAGTAGAGCGGGGGGGGCCTATAATGAGCAGTTCTTC.

By proportion, this clonotype is medium-sized. V is TRBV7-6 and J is TRBJ1-5, with no clear D. The CDR3 has 12 residues. The ends were cut back, 2 bases at V and 7 bases at J, with 6 bases in the middle. Germline V gene data show CDR1 as SGHVS and CDR2 as FNYEAQ. For the CDR3, the DNA is TGTGCCAGCAGCTTATGGAGGCAGCCCCAGCATTTT. Protein: CASSLWRQPQHF.

The chain employs TRBV5-8 and TRBJ2-1; no definite D call. The CDR3 totals 14 residues. Germline CDR1 SGHTS, CDR2 YDEGEE. V lost 5 bases and J lost 0, with 9 bases in between. The CDR3 protein is CASRLRSSYNEQFF. CDR3 DNA sequence: TGTGCCAGCAGACTCAGGAGCTCCTACAATGAGCAGTTCTTC.

In its sample, this clonotype ranks as medium-sized. This chain joins TRBV6-1 and TRBJ2-2; TRBD2 agrees at 8 bases. The germline gives CDR1 MNHNS, CDR2 SASEGT. J gave up 3 bases and V 6 bases, and 3 bases lay outside the gene matches. The CDR3 is 14 amino acids. CDR3 residues: CASRSGGHTGELFF. For the CDR3, the DNA is TGTGCCAGCAGGAGCGGGGGCCACACCGGGGAGCTGTTTTTT.

Ten or more counts support this clonotype. The chain links TRBV28 to TRBJ2-4; D not certain. V lost 3 bases and J lost 0, with 9 bases in between. The CDR3 runs 15 residues. Germline CDR1 is MDHEN and CDR2 is SYDVKM. Here the CDR3 reads CASSFGSLAKNIQYF. In nucleotides, the CDR3 is TGTGCCAGCAGTTTCGGCAGCCTAGCCAAAAACATTCAGTACTTC.